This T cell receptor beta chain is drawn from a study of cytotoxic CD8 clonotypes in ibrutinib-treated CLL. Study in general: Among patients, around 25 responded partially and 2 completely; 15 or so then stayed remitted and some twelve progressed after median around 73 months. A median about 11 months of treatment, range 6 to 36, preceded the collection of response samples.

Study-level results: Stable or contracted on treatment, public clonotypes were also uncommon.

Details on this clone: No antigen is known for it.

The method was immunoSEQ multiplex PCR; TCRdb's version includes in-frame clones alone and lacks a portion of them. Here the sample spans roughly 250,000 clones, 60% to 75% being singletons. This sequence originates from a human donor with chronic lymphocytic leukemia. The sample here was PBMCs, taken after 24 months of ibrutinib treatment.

CDR3 nucleotides: TGCGCCAGCAGCTTTACTAGCGGGGAAATGTACGAGCAGTACTTC. Its protein product is CASSFTSGEMYEQYF. This chain links TRBV5-1 with TRBJ2-7, with 10 bases that match TRBD2. Unmatched junction bases numbered 6, after V lost 2 bases and J lost 4 bases. Germline lookup yields CDR1 SGHRS and CDR2 YFSETQ. The CDR3 length is 15 residues. The full variable domain, with the rest looked up from reference TRBV5-1 and TRBJ2-7, is KAGVTQTPRYLIKTRGQQVTLSCSPISGHRSVSWYQQTPGQGLQFLFEYFSETQRNKGNFPGRFSGRQFSNSRSEMNVSTLELGDSALYLCASSFTSGEMYEQYFGPGTRLTVT.